The 14 T cell receptor beta chains below were found in one sample sequenced in a study of post-analysis software for immune sequencing data. Broader study findings: Roughly 5 TRBV segments, TRBV5-6, TRBV5-1 and TRBV20-1 among them, were found more frequent in patients than controls.

Built from TCR beta cDNA, the libraries had unique molecular identifiers in them. One entry per CDR3 protein results from TCRdb running MiXCR on the PCR reads. Of 400,000 to 500,000 distinct CDR3 sequences listed, more than 30% were seen once; the top ten hold less than 8%. No antigen has been assigned to these receptors. Source material: blood. These receptors were taken from a girl aged 2-10 years with multiple sclerosis.

This chain joins TRBV29-1 and TRBJ2-3; 10 bases line up with TRBD2. Per germline, CDR1 SQVTM and CDR2 ANQGSEA. The CDR3 spans 14 residues. Trimming removed 6 bases from V and 3 bases from J; junction bases left unmatched: 6. The CDR3 loop is CSVEVAGGTDTQYF. The CDR3 nucleotides are TGCAGCGTAGAGGTAGCGGGGGGAACAGATACGCAGTATTTT.

This clonotype was detected many times. Germline is not matched at one junction end, which may reflect a read error. The rearrangement uses TRBV7-3 and TRBJ2-5, with no clear D. The CDR3 has 15 amino acids. The germline gives CDR1 SGHTA, CDR2 FQGTGA. The CDR3 sequence: CASSLGSGYQETQYF. The CDR3 DNA is TGCGCCAGCAGCTTGGGGTCGGGTTACCAAGAGACCCAGTACTTC.

V usage is TRBV7-6 and J usage is TRBJ1-2, with TRBD1 matching 7 bases. The CDR3 spans 14 residues. After removal of 5 bases from V and 3 bases from J, the junction contained 6 bases not matched to a gene. Germline CDR1 reads SGHVS; CDR2 reads FNYEAQ. In nucleotides, the CDR3 is TGTGCCAGCAGCCCCCAGGGGGGCCACTATGGCTACACCTTC. Amino acids: CASSPQGGHYGYTF.

The chain is built from TRBV6-1 and TRBJ1-2; 8 bases fit TRBD1. This CDR3 has 15 amino acids. V lost 3 bases to trimming and J lost 4 bases; unmatched junction nucleotides: 7. Germline CDR1 and CDR2: MNHNS and SASEGT. The DNA for the CDR3 is TGTGCCAGCAGTGATCAGGGGGCCATGCTCTATGGCTACACCTTC. It encodes CASSDQGAMLYGYTF.

Ten or more counts support this clonotype. The chain recombines TRBV10-3 with TRBJ2-5; no clear D gene. CDR1 and CDR2 (germline): ENHRY, SYGVKD. V was clipped by 2 bases and J by 1 base, with 14 bases between them. The CDR3 length is 16 residues. CDR3 nucleotide sequence: TGTGCCATCAGTGAGGCCATTACAGCGTCCCAAGAGACCCAGTACTTC. This codes for CAISEAITASQETQYF.

In this sample, this clonotype turned up a few times. The rearrangement uses TRBV11-2 and TRBJ2-3; 14 nucleotides line up with TRBD2. The germline V gene has CDR1 SGHAT and CDR2 FQNNGV. The CDR3 totals 15 residues. With 5 bases clipped from V and 9 bases from J, the junction kept 7 bases outside the gene matches. The CDR3 bases are TGTGCCAGCAGCACCGGACTAGCGGGGGGTATAACGCAGTATTTT. It yields the protein CASSTGLAGGITQYF.

In this sample, this clonotype turned up a few times. The chain has TRBV5-1 and TRBJ2-6; tentative D call: TRBD2 (5 bases). With 0 bases removed from V and 4 bases from J, the gap between germline ends came to 11 bases. Per the germline V gene, CDR1 is SGHRS and CDR2 is YFSETQ. This CDR3 comprises 16 residues. For the CDR3, the DNA is TGCGCCAGCAGCTTGGATCCGGGATCCGGGGCCAACGTCCTGACTTTC. Translating gives CASSLDPGSGANVLTF.

The chain links TRBV28 to TRBJ2-5; D perhaps matches TRBD1 (6 bases). Germline assignment: CDR1 MDHEN and CDR2 SYDVKM. The CDR3 has 15 residues. V gave up 8 bases and J gave up 5 bases, with 21 bases separating them. This CDR3 reads CASSTAGVGRETQYF. CDR3 nucleotide sequence: TGTGCCAGCTCTACGGCAGGGGTTGGCCGGGAGACCCAGTACTTC.

This clonotype was recorded a few times. V and J are TRBV27 and TRBJ2-3; D possibly uses TRBD1 or TRBD2 (5 bases each). V was trimmed by 4 bases and J by 4 bases, leaving 12 bases between them. The germline gives CDR1 MNHEY, CDR2 SMNVEV (reference sequence). This CDR3 region has 14 residues. In DNA, the CDR3 is TGTGCCAGCAGTTCTTGGGGGAGCGCAGATACGCAGTATTTT. It yields the protein CASSSWGSADTQYF.

This clonotype was detected a few times. The gene calls are TRBV6-5 and TRBJ2-1; D is perhaps TRBD1 (5 bases). The J call is in doubt because the DNA end fits TRBJ2-7 better. Germline values: CDR1 MNHEY, CDR2 SVGAGI. CDR3 size: 14 residues. CDR3 region: CASSYGQGVYEQYF. Here the CDR3 DNA reads TGTGCCAGCAGTTACGGGCAGGGTGTCTACGAGCAGTACTTC.

This clonotype was seen only a few times. The chain uses TRBV29-1 and TRBJ2-1, with D possibly called TRBD1 or TRBD2 (5 bases each). V dropped 7 bases and J dropped 0 bases, with 13 bases sitting between them. The germline CDR1 and CDR2 sequences are SQVTM and ANQGSEA. The CDR3 consists of 14 residues. The CDR3 bases are TGCAGCGGTACGGGACCGAGCTCCTACAATGAGCAGTTCTTC. It is translated as CSGTGPSSYNEQFF.

The table lists this clonotype with many counts. This rearrangement joins TRBV29-1 to TRBJ2-1; 10 bases map to TRBD2. This CDR3 has 17 residues. V lost 2 bases, J lost 4 bases, and 11 bases stayed unmatched. Per germline, CDR1 SQVTM and CDR2 ANQGSEA. DNA of the CDR3: TGCAGCGTTGAACCGGCCATCGGACTAGCGGCATACAATGAGCAGTTCTTC. It encodes CSVEPAIGLAAYNEQFF.

The chain links TRBV2 to TRBJ2-1, with a possible D match to TRBD2 (5 bases). Between the trimmed V and J ends, which lost 6 bases and 1 base, there was a span of 19 bases. The CDR3 has 17 residues. The germline V gene encodes CDR1 SNHLY and CDR2 FYNNEI. The CDR3, as DNA: TGTGCCAGCAGCGACCCAGAGGGCGGATTTTCCTACAATGAGCAGTTCTTC. Protein: CASSDPEGGFSYNEQFF.

This clonotype has more than one count but fewer than ten. This chain links TRBV20-1 with TRBJ2-1; either TRBD1 or TRBD2 may fit D (6 bases each). This CDR3 comprises 16 residues. Per the germline V gene, CDR1 is DFQATT and CDR2 is SNEGSKA (reference sequence). V was shortened by 1 base and J by 2 bases, with 15 bases between the two germline ends. CDR3 amino acids: CSARVEGGGPYNEQFF. CDR3 coding DNA: TGCAGTGCTAGAGTAGAGGGGGGAGGACCCTACAATGAGCAGTTCTTC.